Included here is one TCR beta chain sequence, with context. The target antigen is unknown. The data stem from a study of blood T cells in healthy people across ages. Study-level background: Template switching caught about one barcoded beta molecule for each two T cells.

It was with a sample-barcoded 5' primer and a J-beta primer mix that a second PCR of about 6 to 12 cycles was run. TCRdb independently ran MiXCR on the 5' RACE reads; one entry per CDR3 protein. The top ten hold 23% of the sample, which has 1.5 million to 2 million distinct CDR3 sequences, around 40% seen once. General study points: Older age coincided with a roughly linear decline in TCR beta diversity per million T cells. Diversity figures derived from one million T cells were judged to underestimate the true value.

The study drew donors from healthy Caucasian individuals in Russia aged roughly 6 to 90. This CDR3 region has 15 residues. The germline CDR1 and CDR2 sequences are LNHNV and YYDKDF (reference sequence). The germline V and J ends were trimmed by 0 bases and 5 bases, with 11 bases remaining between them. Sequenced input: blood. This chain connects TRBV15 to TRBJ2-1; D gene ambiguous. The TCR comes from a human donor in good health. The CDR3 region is CATSRDLGINNEQFF. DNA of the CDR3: TGTGCCACCAGCAGAGATTTGGGGATAAACAATGAGCAGTTCTTC.